This T cell receptor beta chain was retrieved from a study of regulatory T cells in long-lasting Graves disease. General study results and limits: Persistent patients shared more public clonotypes (under 3,000) than newly diagnosed patients (about 1,000). Persistent disease was associated with favored TRBV28 usage and with favored use of TRBJ1-2 and TRBJ2-5.

With iRepertoire HTBI primers and Arm-PCR of CDR3 regions, TCR beta libraries were built. Via MiXCR, TCRdb re-called the multiplex PCR reads, giving one row per CDR3 protein. Here the sample spans around 400,000 distinct CDR3 sequences, 23% being singletons. There are a few counts of this clonotype. What it recognizes is unknown. Germline V gene sequence: CDR1 LNHDA, CDR2 SQIVND (reference sequence). CDR3 size: 16 residues. Trimming stripped 6 bases from V and 1 base from J, with 18 bases between. Time point described: persistent/refractory GD, antithyroid drugs over 5 years with positive TRAb. From RNA extracted from PBMCs, the TCR library was made.

The V and J genes are TRBV19 and TRBJ1-2, with a weak D call TRBD1 (5 bases). Specimen: peripheral blood mononuclear cells (PBMCs), collected when the disease was refractory, from a patient treated with antithyroid drugs. The sequence came from a female donor with Graves disease. CDR3 coding DNA: TGTGCCAGTAGCCCTTTCCCGGGACGGAGTAACTATGGCTACACCTTC. This translates into CASSPFPGRSNYGYTF. The full variable domain, in which reference TRBV19 and TRBJ1-2 provide the parts outside the CDR3, is DGGITQSPKYLFRKEGQNVTLSCEQNLNHDAMYWYRQDPGQGLRLIYYSQIVNDFQKGDIAEGYSVSREKKESFPLTVTSAQKNPTAFYLCASSPFPGRSNYGYTFGSGTRLTVV.